Each of the 2 T cell receptor beta chains below was sequenced from the same sample in a study of metastatic and nonmetastatic thyroid tumors. Patients were all untreated before their thyroid surgery. Through MiXCR, TCRdb re-clonotyped the PCR reads. The sample lists some 23,000 clones, about 25% occurring once. The material sequenced was tumor tissue. These receptors were taken from a female donor with papillary thyroid cancer or a benign thyroid nodule (not recorded which). Some clones in this sample may be carry-over from other donors' samples.

This chain joins TRBV3-1 and TRBJ1-2, with 7 bases that match TRBD1. The germline gives CDR1 LGHDT, CDR2 YNNKEL (reference sequence). This CDR3 comprises 15 residues. The V gene end was trimmed by 1 base and the J gene end by 4 bases; junction bases not matched to a gene: 6. Here the CDR3 reads CASSQGTGDGYGYTF. For the CDR3, the DNA is TGTGCCAGCAGCCAAGGTACAGGGGATGGCTATGGCTACACCTTC.

This clone appeared many times. The CDR3 here is CASSTVSGGAVVKDTQYF. The CDR3 nucleotides read TGTGCCAGCAGCACAGTGTCCGGGGGGGCGGTTGTCAAAGATACGCAGTATTTT. The genes are TRBV21-1 and TRBJ2-3; TRBD1 is taken as the D call from the table, unchecked against the DNA. TRBV21-1 is given as a pseudogene. The CDR3 spans 18 residues.